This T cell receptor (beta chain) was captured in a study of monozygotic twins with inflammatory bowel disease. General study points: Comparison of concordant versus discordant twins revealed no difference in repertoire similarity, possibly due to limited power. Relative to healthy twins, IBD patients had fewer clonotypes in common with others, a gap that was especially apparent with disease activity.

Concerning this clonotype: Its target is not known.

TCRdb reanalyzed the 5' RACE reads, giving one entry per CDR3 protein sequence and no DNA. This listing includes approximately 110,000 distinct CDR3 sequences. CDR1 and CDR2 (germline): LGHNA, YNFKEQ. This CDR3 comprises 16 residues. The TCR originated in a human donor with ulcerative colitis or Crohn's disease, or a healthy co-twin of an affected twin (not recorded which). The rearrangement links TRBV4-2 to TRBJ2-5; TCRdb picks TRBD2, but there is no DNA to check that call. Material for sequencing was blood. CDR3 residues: CASGLGRTSGQETQYF.